Listed below are T cell receptor beta chains from one sample, sequenced in a study of cytomegalovirus exposure and HLA in healthy donors. Method: immunoSEQ multiplex PCR; TCRdb's copy keeps in-frame clones and lacks some. The sample lists roughly 180,000 clones, around 80% seen once, with approximately 2.3% in the top ten. Input material: PBMCs. Receptor source: a female donor in good health and CMV-seronegative. Both conserved end residues are trimmed from each CDR3.

v_call: TRBV7-2
cdr3_aa: ASSLAGGGETQY

v_call: TRBV7-2
cdr3_aa: ASSLAPGAGNTIY

v_call: TRBV12-5
cdr3_aa: ASGPSGGGGRYNEQF

v_call: TRBV6-1
cdr3_aa: ASSEVQGAMGNQPQH

v_call: TRBV6-5
cdr3_aa: ASSYSRVPGGVEQY

v_call: TRBV7-6
cdr3_aa: ASSLGSGGGSDTQY

v_call: TRBV29-1
cdr3_aa: SVDYTDTQY

v_call: TRBV6-6
cdr3_aa: ASSYPTGGYDYGYT

v_call: TRBV4-3
cdr3_aa: ASSQDFGQSYEQY

v_call: TRBV5-1
cdr3_aa: ASSAEVSAEQETQY

v_call: TRBV2
cdr3_aa: ASSEGGRQGYGYT

v_call: TRBV25-1
cdr3_aa: ASSEFNRVLT

v_call: TRBV4-2
cdr3_aa: ASSQDVQNSGANVLT

v_call: TRBV28
cdr3_aa: ASSLSSYGYT

v_call: TRBV11-2
cdr3_aa: ASSGIGLAGDSQETQY